The source of this T cell receptor beta chain is a study of identical twins. Unique molecular identifiers were present on cDNA, and template switching added a universal primer site. MiXCR was run by TCRdb on the 5' RACE reads, yielding one entry per CDR3 protein. The sample shows 1.5 million to 2 million distinct CDR3 sequences, under 35% of them seen only once. In its sample, this clonotype was seen a few times. Unmatched junction bases numbered 7, after V lost 4 bases and J lost 0 bases. Germline lookup yields CDR1 LGHNA and CDR2 YNFKEQ. This CDR3 spans 16 amino acids. This clonotype was sampled from a newborn girl in good health. Source material: cord blood. This chain uses TRBV4-2 with TRBJ2-7; 9 nucleotides line up with TRBD2. The CDR3: CASSRRTSESSYEQYF. The DNA for the CDR3 is TGTGCCAGCAGCCGGAGGACTAGCGAAAGCTCCTACGAGCAGTACTTC.